The sequence of this TCR beta chain was determined in a study of cytomegalovirus exposure and HLA in healthy donors. PCR employed 60 Vbeta and 13 Jbeta primers. Libraries were prepared by immunoSEQ multiplex PCR; TCRdb keeps only in-frame clonotypes and omits some of them. The sample holds about 59,000 clones, more than 70% seen once. V lost 2 bases, J lost 4 bases, and 10 bases lay in between. Germline lookup yields CDR1 SEHNR and CDR2 FQNEAQ (reference sequence). CDR3 length: 14 amino acids. Overall study results and limits: Per a later analysis, HLA-associated TCR beta chains showed more clonal expansion than other, equally common TCR beta chains. Researchers had no immune exposure information except CMV serostatus available.

A word on this clone: Its antigen is undetermined.

Input material: PBMCs. The chain combines TRBV7-9 with TRBJ2-3; D may be TRBD2 (5 bases). This TCR came from a man aged 25-40 years in good health and CMV-seropositive. DNA for the CDR3: TGTGCCAGCAGCTTACCCGGGGTCGCAGATACGCAGTATTTT. The encoded protein is CASSLPGVADTQYF.